These 11 T cell receptor beta chains were all obtained from the same sample, sequenced in a study of tumor-infiltrating lymphocytes in primary liver carcinoma. Alongside blood RNA obtained from unsorted whole blood, germline DNA was also extracted. Production of TCR beta cDNA used 500 ng total RNA together with a constant-region primer. What produced the TCR beta libraries was three nested multiplex PCR rounds using slightly modified ARM-PCR. Researchers ran the first two PCR rounds for approximately 10 cycles each with TRBV1-TRBV30 forward primers and a C-beta reverse primer. TCRdb re-called the multiplex PCR reads with MiXCR, one entry per CDR3 protein. The sample holds about 330,000 distinct CDR3 sequences, 65% seen once. Material for sequencing was peripheral blood. The receptors were gathered from a man aged 40-49 years with primary liver carcinoma and hepatitis B virus infection.

This clonotype has just one count. One end of the junction is discordant with germline, which a read error may explain. The V gene is TRBV23-1, the J gene TRBJ2-3; 8 nucleotides match TRBD1. TRBV23-1 is identified as an open reading frame with a role that is uncertain. The CDR3 totals 17 residues. In DNA, the CDR3 is TGCGCCAGCAGTCAACCTCTAAGGACAGGGAGCACAGATAGGCAGTATTTT. Amino acid sequence: CASSQPLRTGSTDRQYF.

This clonotype was counted a few times. This clone may be a read error of a much larger clone one base away. V is TRBV5-1 and J is TRBJ2-5; 14 bases line up with TRBD2. Trimming cost V 4 bases and J 5 bases; bases outside gene matches: 7. Germline CDR1 SGHRS, CDR2 YFSETQ. The CDR3 is 16 residues long. CDR3 nucleotide sequence: TGCGCCAGCAGCGGGACTAGCGGGAGTAACAGGGAGACCCAGTACTTC. Encoded protein: CASSGTSGSNRETQYF.

Turning to this clonotype: A clone one base away is much larger, so this may be a read error. This chain links TRBV6-2 or TRBV6-3 with TRBJ2-6, with D perhaps TRBD1 (5 bases). The CDR3 covers 17 residues. The germline CDR1 and CDR2 sequences are MNHEY and SVGEGT. CDR3 region: CASSYLGGSSGANALTF. The DNA of the CDR3 is TGTGCCAGCAGTTACTTGGGCGGTAGCTCTGGGGCCAACGCCCTGACTTTC.

On this clonotype: A junction end diverges from the germline sequence, so it may reflect a read error. The V and J genes are TRBV4-3 and TRBJ2-3; TRBD2 is a possible D gene (7 bases). Germline V gives CDR1 LGHNA, CDR2 YSLEER. CDR3 length: 19 residues. The CDR3 nucleotides are TGCGCCAGCAGCCAAGAAGACAGCGGGAATGAGTTTAGGACAGATACACAGTATTTT. This translates into CASSQEDSGNEFRTDTQYF.

On this clonotype: A read error is likely, as this CDR3 ends without the conserved phenylalanine or tryptophan. The V call is TRBV5-1, the J call TRBJ2-2; maybe TRBD2 (5 bases). Germline V gene data show CDR1 as SGHRS and CDR2 as YFSETQ. Trimming removed 7 bases at V and 2 bases at J, with 6 bases between. This CDR3 spans 12 amino acids. The CDR3 here is CASLANTGELFL. CDR3 sequence (DNA): TGCGCCAGCCTAGCCAACACCGGGGAGCTGTTTCTT.

This clonotype was counted a few times. Mismatch with germline at one junction end may stem from a read error. The chain carries TRBV5-1 and TRBJ2-5; TRBD1 matches at 10 bases. Germline CDR1 reads SGHRS; CDR2 reads YFSETQ. CDR3 length equals 18 residues. In DNA form, the CDR3 reads TGCGCCAGCAGCTTGAACCAATACCGGGACAGGGGACGGGAGACTCAGCACTTC. Its protein is CASSLNQYRDRGRETQHF.

This clonotype was seen repeatedly, ten times or more. CDR3 bases: TGTGCCAGCAGTTACTCGATGTCCTACAATGAGCAGTTCTTC. This sequence encodes CASSYSMSYNEQFF. The rearrangement uses TRBV6-5 and TRBJ2-1; no reliable D call. Germline V gene data show CDR1 as MNHEY and CDR2 as SVGAGI. The V gene lost 0 bases and the J gene lost 1 base, with 4 bases spanning the gap. This CDR3 has 14 amino acids.

On this clonotype: A much larger clone differs by one base, so this may be a read error. The V gene is TRBV6-5, the J gene TRBJ2-5, with 7 bases that match TRBD2. V shed 5 bases and J 8 bases; nucleotides not matched to a gene: 11. The CDR3 runs 14 residues. CDR1 is MNHEY, CDR2 SVGAGI, per germline. The CDR3 nucleotides are TGTGCCAGCAGTCAGTACCTAGCGGCCGATACCCAGTACTTC. It is translated as CASSQYLAADTQYF.

This chain uses TRBV6-6 with TRBJ2-3, with 10 nucleotides matching TRBD2. Per the germline V gene, CDR1 is MNHNY and CDR2 is SVGAGI (reference sequence). The trim removed 6 bases at V and 2 bases at J, leaving 5 bases unmatched. The CDR3 totals 15 residues. The CDR3 reads CASRGTSEYTDTQYF. The CDR3 DNA is TGTGCCAGCAGAGGGACTAGCGAGTACACAGATACGCAGTATTTT.

As concerns this clonotype: The junction and the germline gene differ at one end; a read error may be behind it. The CDR3 region is CASGYQRERLWQFF. CDR3 DNA sequence: TGTGCCAGCGGTTATCAGCGGGAGCGCCTCTGGCAGTTCTTC. This chain connects TRBV6-2 or TRBV6-3 to TRBJ2-1; 8 positions agree with TRBD2. The V gene's germline CDR1 is MNHEY and CDR2 SVGEGT. The length of the CDR3 is 14 residues.

This clonotype was seen repeatedly, ten times or more. V usage is TRBV11-2 and J usage is TRBJ2-2; no definite D call. The CDR3 spans 14 residues. Germline CDR1 is SGHAT and CDR2 is FQNNGV. V dropped 0 bases and J dropped 4 bases, with 6 bases sitting between them. CDR3 coding DNA: TGTGCCAGCAGCTTAGAATCCAGCACCGGGGAGCTGTTTTTT. It specifies CASSLESSTGELFF.